This is a list of T cell receptor beta chains from one sample in a study of control samples from healthy donors and cancer patients. Data came from immunoSEQ multiplex PCR; TCRdb stores just in-frame clones and leaves some out. The sample has about 150,000 clones; 75% to 95% are singletons. The sequenced material came from blood. The receptors were sampled from a man aged 25 to 40 in good health. Each CDR3 is given with its conserved first and last residue. D genes are given only for firm matches. Size tells how often a clone was seen (once, few, many) or the class of an expanded clone, and some rows leave it out.

size: .; D: .; V: TRBV11-2; J: TRBJ2-1; DNA: TGTGCCAGCAGCTTAATTCTCTACAATGAGCAGTTCTTC; CDR3: CASSLILYNEQFF
size: .; D: .; V: TRBV19; J: TRBJ1-5; DNA: TGTGCCAGTAGTATTAATCGGGGGGCAGTCAATCAGCCCCAGCATTTT; CDR3: CASSINRGAVNQPQHF
size: .; D: .; V: TRBV7-9; J: TRBJ2-3; DNA: TGTGCCAGCAGCACTTCTAGCACAGATACGCAGTATTTT; CDR3: CASSTSSTDTQYF
size: .; D: TRBD2; V: TRBV4-2; J: TRBJ2-1; DNA: TGTGCCAGCAGCCAAGAGGGGAGCGGGGCCCGTGAGCAGTTCTTC; CDR3: CASSQEGSGAREQFF
size: .; D: .; V: TRBV5-5; J: TRBJ2-7; DNA: TGTGCCAGCAGCTTGTACAGCCAGGGGGGCAACGAGCAGTACTTC; CDR3: CASSLYSQGGNEQYF
size: .; D: .; V: TRBV5-1; J: TRBJ1-1; DNA: TGCGCCAGCAGCTTGGACGCTGAAGCTTTCTTT; CDR3: CASSLDAEAFF
size: .; D: .; V: TRBV12-3/TRBV12-4; J: TRBJ1-2; DNA: TGTGCCAGCACCCCAGCTTTGGCCTATGGCTACACCTTC; CDR3: CASTPALAYGYTF
size: .; D: .; V: TRBV24-1; J: TRBJ1-1; DNA: TGTGCCACCAGTGACAAGACAGTGAACACTGAAGCTTTCTTT; CDR3: CATSDKTVNTEAFF
size: .; D: .; V: TRBV19; J: TRBJ2-3; DNA: TGTGCCAGTAGTTCGAATACAGGGAGAGATACGCAGTATTTT; CDR3: CASSSNTGRDTQYF
size: few; D: .; V: TRBV28; J: TRBJ1-5; DNA: TGTGCCAGCAGTTTATCAGCTGGGATGAGCAATCAGCCCCAGCATTTT; CDR3: CASSLSAGMSNQPQHF
size: medium-sized; D: .; V: TRBV28; J: TRBJ2-7; DNA: TGTGCCAGCAGTTACTCGTCTCCCTACGAGCAGTACTTC; CDR3: CASSYSSPYEQYF
size: .; D: .; V: TRBV4-1; J: TRBJ1-1; DNA: TGCGCCAGCAGCCAAGATTCTCTTCCGGGGCTGAACACTGAAGCTTTCTTT; CDR3: CASSQDSLPGLNTEAFF
size: once; D: TRBD1; V: TRBV7-3; J: TRBJ2-6; DNA: TGTGCCAGCAGCTTAAGCTCTCCCAGGACAGTAGGGGGCCGAGTGGAGGCTGGGGCCAACGTCCTGACTTTC; CDR3: CASSLSSPRTVGGRVEAGANVLTF
size: .; D: .; V: TRBV12-3/TRBV12-4; J: TRBJ2-3; DNA: TGTGCCATCAGGGGAGGGAGCACAGATACGCAGTATTTT; CDR3: CAIRGGSTDTQYF
size: once; D: .; V: TRBV2; J: TRBJ1-2; DNA: TGTGCCAGCAGTGGACCTCCATATAACTATGGCTACACCTTC; CDR3: CASSGPPYNYGYTF
size: .; D: .; V: TRBV6-6; J: TRBJ2-7; DNA: TGTGCCAGCAGTCCTTCCTACGAGCAGTACTTC; CDR3: CASSPSYEQYF
size: .; D: .; V: TRBV28; J: TRBJ1-3; DNA: TGTGCCAGCCTATCTACGAGCTCTGGAAACACCATATATTTT; CDR3: CASLSTSSGNTIYF
size: .; D: .; V: TRBV4-2; J: TRBJ2-3; DNA: TGTGCCAGCAGCCCAGGGGCGGGGGACGCAGATACGCAGTATTTT; CDR3: CASSPGAGDADTQYF
size: once; D: .; V: TRBV9; J: TRBJ2-1; DNA: TGTGCCAGCAGCGTAGCAGCCAAATACAATGAGCAGTTCTTC; CDR3: CASSVAAKYNEQFF
size: .; D: .; V: TRBV7-2; J: TRBJ1-1; DNA: TGTGCCAGCAGCTTAGGGTCGAACACTGAAGCTTTCTTT; CDR3: CASSLGSNTEAFF
size: .; D: .; V: TRBV5-1; J: TRBJ1-1; DNA: TGCGCCAGCAGCTCCCTGGTAAACACTGAAGCTTTCTTT; CDR3: CASSSLVNTEAFF
size: .; D: TRBD1; V: TRBV11-2; J: TRBJ2-7; DNA: TGTGCCAGCAGCTTGGGACAGCCCTACGAGCAGTACTTC; CDR3: CASSLGQPYEQYF
size: few; D: TRBD2; V: TRBV7-9; J: TRBJ2-1; DNA: TGTGCCAGCAGCTTAGCGCCCGGGACTAGCGGACGCAATGAGCAGTTCTTC; CDR3: CASSLAPGTSGRNEQFF
size: .; D: TRBD2; V: TRBV9; J: TRBJ2-7; DNA: TGTGCCAGCAGCGTAGGGTTACTAGCGGGGGGGCATGAGCAGTACTTC; CDR3: CASSVGLLAGGHEQYF
size: once; D: TRBD1; V: TRBV2; J: TRBJ2-6; DNA: TGTGCCAGCAGCTACCGGGACAGGGTCGTTGGGGCCAACGTCCTGACTTTC; CDR3: CASSYRDRVVGANVLTF
size: .; D: .; V: TRBV6-1; J: TRBJ1-1; DNA: TGTGCCAGCAGTGAATACCCCCGGGACACTCTAATGAACACTGAAGCTTTCTTT; CDR3: CASSEYPRDTLMNTEAFF
size: .; D: .; V: TRBV29-1; J: TRBJ1-2; DNA: TGCAGCGTGGGACTCAACTATGGCTACACCTTC; CDR3: CSVGLNYGYTF
size: .; D: TRBD1; V: TRBV10-2; J: TRBJ1-6; DNA: TGCGCCAGCTCCTTTTCGACAGGGTGGACCTCACCCCTCCACTTT; CDR3: CASSFSTGWTSPLHF
size: .; D: .; V: TRBV20-1; J: TRBJ2-7; DNA: TGCAGTGCTAGGGCGAGCTACGAGCAGTACTTC; CDR3: CSARASYEQYF
size: .; D: TRBD1; V: TRBV18; J: TRBJ1-1; DNA: TGTGCCAGCTCACCGGCGGACAGGCCCCTCGGGAGCACTGAAGCTTTCTTT; CDR3: CASSPADRPLGSTEAFF
size: .; D: .; V: TRBV19; J: TRBJ1-2; DNA: TGTGCCAGTATTTCACCCATGAGCTCAATCTATGGCTACACCTTC; CDR3: CASISPMSSIYGYTF
size: .; D: TRBD1; V: TRBV27; J: TRBJ2-4; DNA: TGTGCCAGCAGTTTAATGACAGGGGACCTCGCCAAAAACATTCAGTACTTC; CDR3: CASSLMTGDLAKNIQYF
size: .; D: .; V: TRBV6-5; J: TRBJ1-1; DNA: TGTGCCAGCAGGGGGGGTAGGGGCACTGAAGCTTTCTTT; CDR3: CASRGGRGTEAFF
size: .; D: .; V: TRBV6-1; J: TRBJ1-3; DNA: TGTGCCAGCAGTGAAAGCAGGGGCCCTGGTGGAACTGGAAACACCATATATTTT; CDR3: CASSESRGPGGTGNTIYF
size: .; D: TRBD1; V: TRBV27; J: TRBJ2-7; DNA: TGTGCCAGCAGTCCCAGGACAGGGGTGTACGAGCAGTACTTC; CDR3: CASSPRTGVYEQYF
size: .; D: .; V: TRBV28; J: TRBJ1-4; DNA: TGTGCCAGCCGCCAATGGGGGACTAATGAAAAACTGTTTTTT; CDR3: CASRQWGTNEKLFF
size: .; D: .; V: TRBV13; J: TRBJ1-2; DNA: TGTGCCAGCAGCTTAGGCGAGGACGCATCCGGCTACACCTTC; CDR3: CASSLGEDASGYTF
size: .; D: TRBD2; V: TRBV6-5; J: TRBJ2-1; DNA: TGTGCCAGCAGGGAGCGGGGGGCGTACAATGAGCAGTTCTTC; CDR3: CASRERGAYNEQFF
size: once; D: TRBD1; V: TRBV19; J: TRBJ1-2; DNA: TGTGCCAGTACCACAGATATCCTAGACAGGGGAATTGGTGGCTACACCTTC; CDR3: CASTTDILDRGIGGYTF
size: .; D: .; V: TRBV6-5; J: TRBJ2-7; DNA: TGTGCCAGCAGTTACTCTCCGGGACTGAACTACGAGCAGTACTTC; CDR3: CASSYSPGLNYEQYF
size: once; D: .; V: TRBV3-1/TRBV3-2; J: TRBJ1-2; DNA: TGTGCCAGCAGCCAAGTCACAGGCTTGCGGGGCTACACCTTC; CDR3: CASSQVTGLRGYTF
size: .; D: .; V: TRBV6-5; J: TRBJ2-3; DNA: TGTGCCAGCAGTTACTCGAAGGGCGATACGCAGTATTTT; CDR3: CASSYSKGDTQYF
size: few; D: TRBD1; V: TRBV6-1; J: TRBJ1-5; DNA: TGTGCCAGCAGTGAACCGACAGGGGGCTTTGGCAATCAGCCCCAGCATTTT; CDR3: CASSEPTGGFGNQPQHF
size: .; D: TRBD2; V: TRBV12-5; J: TRBJ2-7; DNA: TGTGCTAGTGCCCGGTTGGTCGGGGGGGCATTCGAGCAGTACTTC; CDR3: CASARLVGGAFEQYF
size: .; D: .; V: TRBV6-6; J: TRBJ1-6; DNA: TGTGCCAGCAGTTACGGGGAGCCCCTCCACTTT; CDR3: CASSYGEPLHF
size: once; D: TRBD1; V: TRBV5-4; J: TRBJ1-2; DNA: TGTGCCAGCAGCTTGTTGACAGGGGACTATGGCTACACCTTC; CDR3: CASSLLTGDYGYTF
size: .; D: .; V: TRBV4-1; J: TRBJ1-6; DNA: TGCGCCAGCAGCCAAGATCCCAATTCACCCCTCCACTTT; CDR3: CASSQDPNSPLHF
size: once; D: .; V: TRBV6-4; J: TRBJ2-7; DNA: TGTGCCAGCAGTAAATACGAGCAGTACTTC; CDR3: CASSKYEQYF